This T cell receptor (beta chain) was retrieved from a study of graft-versus-host responses after intestinal transplantation. Study summary: Recipients across the board were started on anti-thymocyte globulin induction, then kept on tacrolimus and steroids for roughly 3 years. Overall study results and limits: Detected in recipient marrow were GvH clones, some of which were first observed in ileum or blood.

V shed 3 bases and J 2 bases; nucleotides not matched to a gene: 7. Germline CDR1 reads MGHRA; CDR2 reads YSYEKL. The CDR3 sequence is 18 residues long. With respect to this clone: What it binds is unknown.

Produced via immunoSEQ multiplex PCR; TCRdb's table is partial and in-frame only. This sample has over 65,000 clones, with under 95% found just once. The TCR sequence derives from a human donor who was the organ donor for an intestinal transplant. Sequences were derived from unstimulated CD8+ T cells sorted from spleen or lymph node cells, sampled before transplant. V is TRBV4-1 and J is TRBJ2-3; 14 bases line up with TRBD2. CDR3 sequence reads: CASSQVPGLAGVTDTQYF. CDR3 DNA: TGCGCCAGCAGCCAGGTACCGGGACTAGCGGGGGTCACAGATACGCAGTATTTT.